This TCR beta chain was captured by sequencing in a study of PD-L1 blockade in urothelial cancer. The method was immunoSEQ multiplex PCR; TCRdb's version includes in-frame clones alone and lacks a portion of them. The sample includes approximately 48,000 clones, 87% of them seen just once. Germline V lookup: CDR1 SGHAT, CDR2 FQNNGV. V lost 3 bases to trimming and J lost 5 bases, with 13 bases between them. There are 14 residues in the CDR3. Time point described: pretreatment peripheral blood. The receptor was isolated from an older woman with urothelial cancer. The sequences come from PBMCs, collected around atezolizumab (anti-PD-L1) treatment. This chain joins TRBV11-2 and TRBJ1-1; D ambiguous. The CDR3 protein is CASSLRGAGTEAFF. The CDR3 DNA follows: TGTGCCAGCAGCTTGCGGGGAGCGGGGACTGAAGCTTTCTTT.